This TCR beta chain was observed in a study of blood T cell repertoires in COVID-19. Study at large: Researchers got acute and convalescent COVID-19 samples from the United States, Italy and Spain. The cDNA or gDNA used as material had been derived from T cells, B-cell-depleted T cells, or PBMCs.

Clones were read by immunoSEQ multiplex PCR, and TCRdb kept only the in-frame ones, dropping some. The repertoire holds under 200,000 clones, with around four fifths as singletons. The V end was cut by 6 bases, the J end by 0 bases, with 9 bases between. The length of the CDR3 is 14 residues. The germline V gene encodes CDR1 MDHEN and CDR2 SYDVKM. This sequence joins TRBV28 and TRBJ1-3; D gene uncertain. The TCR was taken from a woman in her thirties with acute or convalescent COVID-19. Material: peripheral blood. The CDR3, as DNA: TGTGCCAGCAGCACAGAAGACTCTGGAAACACCATATATTTT. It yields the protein CASSTEDSGNTIYF. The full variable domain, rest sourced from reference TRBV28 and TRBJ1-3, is DVKVTQSSRYLVKRTGEKVFLECVQDMDHENMFWYRQDPGLGLRLIYFSYDVKMKEKGDIPEGYSVSREKKERFSLILESASTNQTSMYLCASSTEDSGNTIYFGEGSWLTVV.